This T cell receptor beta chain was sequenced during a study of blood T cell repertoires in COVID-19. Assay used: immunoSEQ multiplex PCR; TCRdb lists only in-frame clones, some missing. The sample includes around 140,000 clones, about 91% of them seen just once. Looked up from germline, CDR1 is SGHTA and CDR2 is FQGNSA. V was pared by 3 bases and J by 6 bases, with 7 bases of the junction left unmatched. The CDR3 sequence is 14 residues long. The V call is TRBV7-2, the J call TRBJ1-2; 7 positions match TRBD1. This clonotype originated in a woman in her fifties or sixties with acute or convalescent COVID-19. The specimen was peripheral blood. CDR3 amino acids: CASSFRQGSDGYTF. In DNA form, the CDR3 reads TGTGCCAGCAGCTTCAGACAGGGTAGCGATGGCTACACCTTC.